This T cell receptor (beta chain) was sequenced in a study of cytomegalovirus exposure and HLA in healthy donors. The germline V gene has CDR1 SEHNR and CDR2 FQNEAQ (reference sequence). With V trimmed by 5 bases and J by 13 bases, 8 bases remained unmatched. The CDR3 extends over 13 amino acids. In the PCR, 60 Vbeta and 13 Jbeta primers were used. TCRdb keeps only in-frame clones here, not all; method: immunoSEQ multiplex PCR. The table includes under 120,000 clones, 60% to 85% detected once. The chain uses TRBV7-9 and TRBJ2-3; 11 bases are shared with TRBD1. The sequenced sample was PBMCs. This TCR derives from a female donor in good health and CMV-seropositive. CDR3 sequence (DNA): TGTGCCAGCAGCCGATCCATGGGACAGGGGGAGTATTTT. Encoded protein: CASSRSMGQGEYF.